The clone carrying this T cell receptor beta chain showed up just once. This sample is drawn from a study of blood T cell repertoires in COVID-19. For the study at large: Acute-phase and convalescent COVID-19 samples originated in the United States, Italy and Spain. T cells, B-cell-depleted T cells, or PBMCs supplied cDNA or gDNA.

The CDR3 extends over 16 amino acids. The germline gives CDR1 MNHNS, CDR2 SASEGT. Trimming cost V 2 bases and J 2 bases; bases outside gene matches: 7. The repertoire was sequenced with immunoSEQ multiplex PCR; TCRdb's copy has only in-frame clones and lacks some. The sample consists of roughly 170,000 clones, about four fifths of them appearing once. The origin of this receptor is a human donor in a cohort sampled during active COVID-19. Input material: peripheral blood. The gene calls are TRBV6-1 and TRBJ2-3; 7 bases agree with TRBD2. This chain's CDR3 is CASSERGGGYTDTQYF. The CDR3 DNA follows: TGTGCCAGCAGTGAACGGGGCGGGGGTTACACAGATACGCAGTATTTT.